This T cell receptor beta chain was identified during a study of beta chain features in type 1 diabetes. Study details: What patients shared with healthy donors was a similar profile of age, gender and cell yields.

A word on this clone: Its target is not known.

Every isolated RNA sample was fully reverse transcribed, so sequencing captured expressed TCRB transcripts. Measured with immunoSEQ multiplex PCR; TCRdb has only the in-frame clones, and not every one. This table holds about 150,000 clones, 9% to 12% found once. The germline CDR1 and CDR2 sequences are LGHNA and YNFKEQ. The CDR3 contains 13 residues. Between the trimmed V and J ends, which lost 1 base and 7 bases, there was a span of 8 bases. Study-level findings and limits: In every one of the four CD4+ subsets, TCRB CDR3s were moderately but significantly shorter in Type 1 diabetes patients. TCRB rearrangement may or may not be influenced by HLA type; here this remained unresolved.

Source material: central memory CD4+ T cells from blood. This sequence joins TRBV4-2 and TRBJ2-1; the D is unclear. This receptor was taken from a man between 25 and 39 years old with type 1 diabetes. The CDR3 DNA is TGTGCCAGCAGCCAAGGGTCGCGTAATGAGCAGTTCTTC. Amino acid sequence: CASSQGSRNEQFF.